These T cell receptor beta chains were read from a single sample in a study of human T cells and chemical hapten exposure. TCRdb independently ran MiXCR on the RACE reads; one entry per CDR3 protein. This table holds 60,000 to 80,000 distinct CDR3 sequences, 32% found once. The starting material was whole blood, obtained in connection with sensitization to the hapten diphenylcyclopropenone (DPC). All receptors come from a middle-aged man with alopecia areata. Some clones in this sample may be carry-over from other donors' samples. CDR3s include the opening cysteine and the closing phenylalanine or tryptophan. D genes are given only for firm matches. Clone size is shown for a subset of rows, as once, few, many or a class of expanded clone.

j_call clone_size v_call d_call cdr3_nt cdr3_aa
TRBJ2-7 NA TRBV3-1 TRBD2 TGTGCCAGCAGGACTAGCGGGAGGGACGAGCAGTACTTC CASRTSGRDEQYF
TRBJ1-1 few TRBV12-3/TRBV12-4 NA TGTGCCAGCAGCCTGAGGGGCGAAGCTTTCTTT CASSLRGEAFF
TRBJ1-3 NA TRBV20-1 NA TGCAGTGCTAGAGATCCGGGAGGCTCTGGAAACACCATATATTTT CSARDPGGSGNTIYF
TRBJ2-3 once TRBV27 NA TGTGCCAGCAGTTTATGGCGGGGTACGCAGTATTTT CASSLWRGTQYF
TRBJ1-6 NA TRBV20-1 NA TGCAGTGCTAGAGATCTCGGAGTCAATTCACCCCTCCACTTT CSARDLGVNSPLHF
TRBJ2-2 NA TRBV12-3/TRBV12-4 NA TGTGCCAGCAGTGGACAGAACACCGGGGAGCTGTTTTTT CASSGQNTGELFF
TRBJ1-5 few TRBV15 NA TGTGCCACCAGCGGCACTCAGGGTCCCAATCAGCCCCAGCATTTT CATSGTQGPNQPQHF
TRBJ1-1 NA TRBV5-1 NA TGCGCCAGCAGTTTAGGGTCGAGCACGAGGGGCACTGAAGCTTTCTTT CASSLGSSTRGTEAFF
TRBJ2-3 NA TRBV28 NA TGTGCCAGCAGCCTGGGACACACAGATACGCAGTATTTT CASSLGHTDTQYF
TRBJ2-7 NA TRBV6-2/TRBV6-3 NA TGTGCCAGCAGTTACCGGGTGGAGCAGTACTTC CASSYRVEQYF
TRBJ1-1 few TRBV6-5 NA TGTGCCAGCAGTTACGCACGGGGGGCGACTGAAGCTTTCTTT CASSYARGATEAFF
TRBJ2-3 NA TRBV7-9 NA TGTGCCAGCAGCCCCACCACGGGGACAGATACGCAGTATTTT CASSPTTGTDTQYF
TRBJ2-3 few TRBV4-1 TRBD1 TGCGCCAGCAGCCAAGGACAGGGCCCAGATACGCAGTATTTT CASSQGQGPDTQYF
TRBJ2-3 few TRBV4-3 NA TGCGCCAGCAGCCAAGAGGGGGCTAGCGGAGGCACAGATACGCAGTATTTT CASSQEGASGGTDTQYF
TRBJ2-3 NA TRBV7-9 TRBD2 TGTGCCAGCAGCCACGGGACTAGCGGCACAGATACGCAGTATTTT CASSHGTSGTDTQYF
TRBJ2-6 NA TRBV12-3/TRBV12-4 NA TGTGCCAGCAGTTTGAGGGGCGGCGCGGGGGCCAACGTCCTGACTTTC CASSLRGGAGANVLTF
TRBJ2-5 few TRBV19 NA TGTGCCAGTAGTGAATCCTCAGAGACCCAGTACTTC CASSESSETQYF
TRBJ2-1 few TRBV7-9 TRBD2 TGTGCCAGCAGCTCTCAGCCGGGACTAGCGGGAGGGCCGGATGAGCAGTTCTTC CASSSQPGLAGGPDEQFF
TRBJ1-2 NA TRBV4-2 NA TGTGCCAGCAGCCAAGACCCTCGAAACCCCTCCTATGGCTACACCTTC CASSQDPRNPSYGYTF
TRBJ1-5 NA TRBV6-6 TRBD1 TGTGCCAGCACCCCAGGAGGACAGGGTGGTCAGCCGGATTTT CASTPGGQGGQPDF
TRBJ2-5 NA TRBV5-4 NA TGTGCCAGCAGCTTGGGACAGAACCAAGAGACCCAGTACTTC CASSLGQNQETQYF
TRBJ1-1 NA TRBV20-1 NA TGCAGTTCATCAGGAGGACATCCGGGGAACACTGAAGCTTTCTTT CSSSGGHPGNTEAFF